This T cell receptor beta chain was retrieved from a study of human T cells and chemical hapten exposure. Germline CDR1 reads SEHNR; CDR2 reads FQNEAQ (reference sequence). V was clipped by 5 bases and J by 2 bases, with 6 bases between them. The CDR3 is 12 residues long. Unique molecular identifiers were linked by the library to individual cDNA molecules. From the RACE reads, TCRdb called clonotypes with MiXCR, one entry per CDR3 protein. The table shows around 45,000 distinct CDR3 sequences, with 3.5% to 4.5% occurring only once. Time point defined: healthy volunteer bleed at 2 weeks. The study extracted total RNA from unfractionated whole blood. This clonotype was found many times. Antigen: not known. Points from the study as a whole: There was no change with DPC sensitization in TCRs above 1 in 1000 frequency.

The chain joins TRBV7-9 to TRBJ1-2; D remains ambiguous. The sequence was obtained from a human donor in good health. Some clones in this sample may be carry-over from other donors' samples. The sample was whole blood. The CDR3 bases are TGTGCCAGCAGCCCCCAGAACTATGGCTACACCTTC. Its translation: CASSPQNYGYTF.